The sequence of this T cell receptor (beta chain) was determined in a study of shared clonotypes between healthy human individuals. Whole-study results and caveats: Memory subsets generally showed smaller estimated richness than naive subsets did.

Regarding this clone: Its antigen is unknown.

The study drew all its donors from Caucasian adults living in Nashville, Tennessee. Sorted subsets were amplified in replicate PCRs using about 210 ng DNA, some 31,000 T cell genomes. Produced via immunoSEQ multiplex PCR; TCRdb's table is partial and in-frame only. The top ten hold approximately 0.45% of the sample, which has approximately 1.4 million clones, 98% seen once. CDR3 size: 16 residues. Per germline, CDR1 SGDLS and CDR2 YYNGEE. V gave up 0 bases and J gave up 5 bases; unmatched junction bases: 9. The TCR comes from a man under 40 in good health. V usage is TRBV9 and J usage is TRBJ2-7; TRBD1 matches at 9 bases. The sample taken for sequencing was naive CD4+ T cells sorted from blood. Subset indicated: CD45RA+ positively selected. CDR3 loop: CASSVEGWTGVDEQYF. The CDR3 nucleotides are TGTGCCAGCAGCGTAGAGGGGTGGACAGGGGTCGACGAGCAGTACTTC.